These 27 T cell receptor beta chains were sequenced from one sample in a study of beta chain features in type 1 diabetes. The sequenced template was cDNA made from the entire isolated RNA. The method was immunoSEQ multiplex PCR; TCRdb's version includes in-frame clones alone and lacks a portion of them. The data contain about 360,000 clones, 10% to 15% of them seen just once; the ten biggest clones take up less than 0.02%. Sequencing input: naive CD4+ T cells from blood. All receptors come from a man between 18 and 35 years old in good health.

CDR3 protein: CASSRLFNNEQFF. As DNA, the CDR3 is TGTGCCAGCTCACGACTGTTCAACAATGAGCAGTTCTTC. This chain joins TRBV18 and TRBJ2-1, with no clear D. Looked up from germline, CDR1 is KGHSH and CDR2 is LQKENI. This CDR3 has 13 residues. V gave up 4 bases and J gave up 5 bases, with 9 bases separating them.

This clone has just a few counts. V is TRBV28 and J is TRBJ2-3; TRBD2 aligns across 10 bases. From germline, CDR1 is MDHEN and CDR2 SYDVKM. J was trimmed by 4 bases and V by 7 bases; bases with no gene match: 8. The CDR3 runs to 15 residues. CDR3 amino acids: CASNSAGGWADTQYF. The CDR3, as DNA: TGTGCCAGCAACTCAGCGGGGGGGTGGGCAGATACGCAGTATTTT. The full variable domain, completed using reference TRBV28 and TRBJ2-3, is DVKVTQSSRYLVKRTGEKVFLECVQDMDHENMFWYRQDPGLGLRLIYFSYDVKMKEKGDIPEGYSVSREKKERFSLILESASTNQTSMYLCASNSAGGWADTQYFGPGTRLTVL.

This clone was observed at least ten times. V gene TRBV4-3 combines with J gene TRBJ1-4; D unresolved. The CDR3 extends over 15 amino acids. Germline V gene sequence: CDR1 LGHNA, CDR2 YSLEER. The V end lost 5 bases, the J end lost 6 bases, and 16 bases lay between the germline ends. This chain's CDR3 is CASSAALQRDEKLFF. The CDR3 DNA follows: TGCGCCAGCAGCGCTGCACTTCAGCGGGATGAAAAACTGTTTTTT.

This rearrangement joins TRBV25-1 to TRBJ2-3, with a possible D match to TRBD1 (6 bases). Between the trimmed V and J ends, which lost 1 base and 6 bases, there was a span of 11 bases. This CDR3 is 14 amino acids long. CDR1 MGHDK and CDR2 SYGVNS come from the germline V gene. CDR3: CASSESGVSDTQYF. CDR3 sequence (DNA): TGTGCCAGCAGTGAATCAGGGGTTTCGGATACGCAGTATTTT.

This clone was seen a handful of times. The chain combines TRBV15 with TRBJ2-3; 11 positions agree with TRBD1. This CDR3 has 14 residues. Trimming took 4 bases from V and 6 from J; bases not matched to a gene: 3. The germline V gene encodes CDR1 LNHNV and CDR2 YYDKDF (reference sequence). CDR3 in amino acids: CATSTDRGLDTQYF. The DNA for the CDR3 is TGTGCCACCAGCACGGACAGGGGGCTCGATACGCAGTATTTT.

The rearrangement uses TRBV4-3 and TRBJ2-3, with 8 positions matching TRBD2. CDR3 length: 18 residues. Germline V gene lookup returns CDR1 LGHNA and CDR2 YSLEER. V trimming: 3 bases; J trimming: 0 bases; junction bases outside the gene matches: 11. The CDR3 region has the DNA TGCGCCAGCAGCCACGGGAGGGGCGGACGAACTAGCACAGATACGCAGTATTTT. Translated, it gives CASSHGRGGRTSTDTQYF.

CDR3 in DNA: TGTGCCAGCAGCTTGGCTCTAGCGGGATCCAAAAACATTCAGTACTTC. It translates to CASSLALAGSKNIQYF. The rearrangement links TRBV5-4 to TRBJ2-4, with 9 bases matching TRBD2. CDR1 is SGHNT, CDR2 YYREEE, per germline (reference sequence). CDR3 size: 16 residues. V was clipped by 0 bases and J by 2 bases; unmatched bases: 3.

The chain links TRBV4-2 to TRBJ1-2, with TRBD1 matching 9 bases. Germline CDR1 LGHNA, CDR2 YNFKEQ. J gave up 3 bases and V 6 bases, and 8 bases lay outside the gene matches. The CDR3 spans 15 residues. The CDR3 nucleotides are TGTGCCAGCAGGGACTACAGGGGGCGCGACTATGGCTACACCTTC. Its translation is CASRDYRGRDYGYTF.

The CDR3 protein is CASSLTFARRANTEAFF. CDR3 sequence (DNA): TGTGCCAGCAGCTTAACCTTCGCTCGGCGGGCGAACACTGAAGCTTTCTTT. This chain joins TRBV11-1 and TRBJ1-1, with unresolved D. This CDR3 spans 17 amino acids. V was pared by 2 bases and J by 1 base, with 17 bases between. CDR1 is SGHAT and CDR2 is FQDESV in the germline V gene (reference sequence).

This chain links TRBV9 with TRBJ2-7; weak D call: TRBD1 (7 bases). Germline V gene lookup returns CDR1 SGDLS and CDR2 YYNGEE. With 0 bases removed from V and 2 bases from J, the gap between germline ends came to 15 bases. The CDR3 sequence is 16 residues long. As DNA, the CDR3 is TGTGCCAGCAGCGTAGGTGTGGGGGGACAGACCTACGAGCAGTACTTC. Its protein is CASSVGVGGQTYEQYF. Full variable domain (rest looked up from reference TRBV9 and TRBJ2-7): DSGVTQTPKHLITATGQRVTLRCSPRSGDLSVYWYQQSLDQGLQFLIQYYNGEERAKGNILERFSAQQFPDLHSELNLSSLELGDSALYFCASSVGVGGQTYEQYFGPGTRLTVT.

The chain carries TRBV7-9 and TRBJ1-1; D possibly corresponds to TRBD1 (6 bases). Germline V gene lookup returns CDR1 SEHNR and CDR2 FQNEAQ (reference sequence). The CDR3 covers 13 residues. V was cut by 5 bases and J by 1 base, with 8 bases left in between. Written as DNA, the CDR3 is TGTGCCAGCAGCGTACAGGGGAACACTGAAGCTTTCTTT. This sequence encodes CASSVQGNTEAFF.

This clone occurred a few times. J is TRBJ2-1 and V is TRBV7-2, with a possible D match to TRBD2 (5 bases). Germline loops: CDR1 SGHTA, CDR2 FQGNSA. The CDR3 runs 15 residues. The V end lost 1 base, the J end lost 6 bases, and 13 bases lay between the germline ends. CDR3 bases: TGTGCCAGCAGCTTAGACTGGGGAGACGGCAATGAGCAGTTCTTC. It codes for CASSLDWGDGNEQFF.

In this sample, this clone turned up a few times. This chain's CDR3 is CASSLDGTGSNTQYF. CDR3 bases: TGTGCCAGCAGCTTAGATGGGACAGGGAGCAATACGCAGTATTTT. This chain links TRBV7-2 with TRBJ2-3; 9 nucleotides align to TRBD1. CDR3 length equals 15 residues. V was clipped by 1 base and J by 7 bases; unmatched bases: 6. CDR1 SGHTA and CDR2 FQGNSA come from the germline V gene.

This chain connects TRBV5-1 to TRBJ1-3; D is perhaps TRBD1 (6 bases). Germline CDR1 reads SGHRS; CDR2 reads YFSETQ. The ends were cut back, 0 bases at V and 4 bases at J, with 11 bases in the middle. The CDR3 spans 15 residues. Written as DNA, the CDR3 is TGCGCCAGCAGCTTGGAGTCAGGGGCCGGAAACACCATATATTTT. This sequence encodes CASSLESGAGNTIYF.

The gene calls are TRBV7-8 and TRBJ2-1; TRBD1 might be the D (8 bases). The V and J ends lost 1 base and 8 bases respectively, with 18 bases between them. The CDR3 loop spans 16 amino acids. Germline CDR1 and CDR2: SGHVS and FQNEAQ. The CDR3 DNA reads TGTGCCAGCAGCTTAGGTCCAGCGGGACAGGTGGATGAGCAGTTCTTC. Translated, it gives CASSLGPAGQVDEQFF.

This clone was seen a few times. The gene calls are TRBV29-1 and TRBJ2-6; weak D call: TRBD1 (6 bases). Between the trimmed V and J ends, which lost 4 bases and 8 bases, there was a span of 18 bases. The CDR3 covers 15 residues. Germline V gene sequence: CDR1 SQVTM, CDR2 ANQGSEA. The CDR3 protein is CSVGQGPVGPNVLTF. DNA for the CDR3: TGCAGCGTTGGGCAGGGGCCTGTGGGGCCCAACGTCCTGACTTTC.

The V gene is TRBV6-5, the J gene TRBJ2-5; D unresolved. Trimming removed 5 bases at V and 5 bases at J, with 12 bases between. Looked up from germline, CDR1 is MNHEY and CDR2 is SVGAGI. This CDR3 has 13 residues. The CDR3 is CASSPPGVETQYF. The DNA of the CDR3 is TGTGCCAGCAGTCCACCGGGTGTGGAGACCCAGTACTTC.

This clone was counted a few times. The gene calls are TRBV4-2 and TRBJ2-3; TRBD2 aligns across 8 bases. In germline, CDR1 is LGHNA, CDR2 YNFKEQ. The CDR3 runs to 15 residues. V lost 1 base and J lost 6; bases outside the gene matches: 6. CDR3 amino acids: CASSQVFSGDDTQYF. The CDR3 DNA follows: TGTGCCAGCAGCCAAGTTTTTAGCGGGGACGATACGCAGTATTTT.

This clone was seen more than once but under ten times. J is TRBJ2-2 and V is TRBV30; D not resolved. CDR1 and CDR2 from the germline V gene are GTSNPN and SVGIG (reference sequence). CDR3 size: 11 residues. With 3 bases removed from V and 7 bases from J, the gap between germline ends came to 6 bases. The CDR3 here is CAWRQNGELFF. The CDR3 DNA follows: TGTGCCTGGAGGCAGAACGGGGAGCTGTTTTTT.

The chain couples TRBV5-1 to TRBJ2-1; TRBD1 aligns across 9 bases. The V and J ends lost 4 bases and 7 bases, in that order; junction bases with no gene match: 12. Germline CDR1 reads SGHRS; CDR2 reads YFSETQ. The CDR3 loop spans 16 amino acids. The CDR3 coding sequence is TGCGCCAGCAGCACGGCAATCGACAGGGGGGTAAATGAGCAGTTCTTC. It translates to CASSTAIDRGVNEQFF.

This chain uses TRBV13 with TRBJ2-5; 8 nucleotides agree with TRBD2. The ends lost 5 bases at V and 4 bases at J; junction bases unmatched: 9. This CDR3 has 15 residues. The germline CDR1 and CDR2 sequences are PRHDT and FYEKMQ (reference sequence). The CDR3 here is CASSLPAGGPETQYF. The CDR3 bases are TGTGCCAGCAGCCTCCCGGCGGGGGGACCAGAGACCCAGTACTTC.

This clone was counted only a few times. The CDR3: CASSLTSGSYEQYF. Here the CDR3 DNA reads TGTGCCAGCAGCTTGACTAGCGGGAGCTACGAGCAGTACTTC. V and J are TRBV6-5 and TRBJ2-7; TRBD2 matches at 12 bases. The CDR3 is made up of 14 amino acids. The germline CDR1 and CDR2 sequences are MNHEY and SVGAGI. The V gene end was trimmed by 6 bases and the J gene end by 3 bases; junction bases not matched to a gene: 3.

Comment on this clone: Different DNA sequences within this sample yield the same CDR3. In DNA, the CDR3 is TGTGCCAGCAGTTTACCAGACCAAGAGACCCAGTACTTC. Its translation is CASSLPDQETQYF. The chain couples TRBV28 to TRBJ2-5; unclear D gene. The ends were cut back, 2 bases at V and 0 bases at J, with 4 bases in the middle. CDR1 is MDHEN and CDR2 is SYDVKM in the germline V gene. The CDR3 covers 13 residues.

This clone was seen only a few times. V is TRBV7-9 and J is TRBJ1-2, with TRBD1 matching over 8 bases. Germline V CDR1 and CDR2: SEHNR, FQNEAQ (reference sequence). Germline trimming cut 5 bases from V and 1 base from J; bases unmatched to any gene: 6. This CDR3 contains 15 residues. CDR3 sequence reads: CASSPTGALNYGYTF. The CDR3 DNA reads TGTGCCAGCAGCCCGACAGGGGCCCTTAACTATGGCTACACCTTC. Combining the CDR3 with reference TRBV7-9 and TRBJ1-2 gives the whole variable domain DTGVSQNPRHKITKRGQNVTFRCDPISEHNRLYWYRQTLGQGPEFLTYFQNEAQLEKSRLLSDRFSAERPKGSFSTLEIQRTEQGDSAMYLCASSPTGALNYGYTFGSGTRLTVV.

The J gene is TRBJ1-6, the V gene TRBV6-6; no clear D gene. The germline V gene encodes CDR1 MNHNY and CDR2 SVGAGI (reference sequence). The length of the CDR3 is 14 residues. Between the trimmed V and J ends, which lost 2 bases and 9 bases, there was a span of 11 bases. The CDR3 coding sequence is TGTGCCAGCAGTTACGACACCGGGAGTTCACCCCTCCACTTT. The encoded protein is CASSYDTGSSPLHF.

V is TRBV9 and J is TRBJ2-7; D is undetermined. The V end lost 4 bases, the J end lost 6 bases, and 14 bases lay between the germline ends. Germline V gives CDR1 SGDLS, CDR2 YYNGEE. The CDR3 has 13 amino acids. DNA for the CDR3: TGTGCCAGCAGCCCCTCCTGGTCGGGCGAGCAGTACTTC. This gives the protein CASSPSWSGEQYF.

The V and J genes are TRBV19 and TRBJ2-5, with a tentative D call TRBD2 (5 bases). Germline CDR1 reads LNHDA; CDR2 reads SQIVND (reference sequence). Trimming stripped 1 base from V and 5 bases from J, with 11 bases between. The CDR3 sequence is 14 residues long. The chain's CDR3 is CASSIGEIGETQYF. Written as DNA, the CDR3 is TGTGCCAGTAGTATAGGGGAGATCGGGGAGACCCAGTACTTC.